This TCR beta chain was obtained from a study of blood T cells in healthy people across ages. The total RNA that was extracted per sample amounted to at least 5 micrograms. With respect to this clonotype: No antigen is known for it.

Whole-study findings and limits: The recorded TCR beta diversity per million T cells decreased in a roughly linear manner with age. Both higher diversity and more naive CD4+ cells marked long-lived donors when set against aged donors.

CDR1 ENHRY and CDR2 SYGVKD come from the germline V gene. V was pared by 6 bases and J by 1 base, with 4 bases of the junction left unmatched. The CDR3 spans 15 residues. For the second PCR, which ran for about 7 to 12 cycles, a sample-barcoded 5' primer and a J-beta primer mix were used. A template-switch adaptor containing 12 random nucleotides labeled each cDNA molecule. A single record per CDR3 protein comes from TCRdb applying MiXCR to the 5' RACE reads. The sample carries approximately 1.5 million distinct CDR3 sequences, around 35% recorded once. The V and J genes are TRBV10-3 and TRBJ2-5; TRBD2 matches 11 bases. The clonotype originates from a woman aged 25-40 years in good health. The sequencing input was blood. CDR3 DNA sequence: TGTGCCATCAGAGCTAGCGGGGGGCTCCAAGAGACCCAGTACTTC. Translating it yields CAIRASGGLQETQYF.